These T cell receptor beta chains were read from a single sample in a study of OX40 agonist ivuxolimab in advanced cancers. The protocol was immunoSEQ multiplex PCR, while the TCRdb copy is restricted to in-frame clones and leaves out a portion. The sample includes approximately 96,000 clones, 80% to 95% of them seen just once. Specimen: CD4+ or CD8+ T cells sorted from blood, collected in a trial of the OX40 agonist ivuxolimab. The source of these receptors is an adult with an advanced solid tumor such as melanoma, head and neck, liver or kidney cancer. The CDR3 runs from the conserved cysteine through the conserved F or W. A D gene is named only where the DNA matches it firmly. Clone size is given for some rows only: seen once, a few or many times, or a class if the clone is expanded.

V gene,D gene,J gene,clone size,CDR3 protein,CDR3 DNA
TRBV2,-,TRBJ2-7,-,CARSRDRSYEQYF,TGTGCCAGGTCTAGGGACCGATCCTACGAGCAGTACTTC
TRBV7-2,-,TRBJ2-7,-,CASSPGLNTYEQYF,TGTGCCAGCAGCCCCGGACTTAATACCTACGAGCAGTACTTC
TRBV4-2,TRBD1,TRBJ1-2,-,CASSPSFGTGGYGYTF,TGTGCCAGCAGCCCATCCTTTGGGACAGGGGGCTATGGCTACACCTTC
TRBV30,TRBD1,TRBJ2-7,once,CAWSVGTAPYEQYF,TGTGCCTGGAGTGTCGGGACAGCTCCCTACGAGCAGTACTTC
TRBV4-3,-,TRBJ2-2,-,CASSQDNRYYTGELFF,TGCGCCAGCAGCCAAGATAACAGATATTACACCGGGGAGCTGTTTTTT
TRBV19,-,TRBJ2-3,-,CATLGGSTDTQYF,TGTGCCACCCTGGGGGGTAGCACAGATACGCAGTATTTT
TRBV28,-,TRBJ1-3,-,CASSLRERNTIYF,TGTGCCAGCAGTTTACGGGAACGGAACACCATATATTTT
TRBV6-1,TRBD1,TRBJ1-2,-,CASTETGFSGYTF,TGTGCCAGCACCGAGACAGGGTTTTCTGGCTACACCTTC
TRBV7-2,TRBD1,TRBJ2-7,-,CASSLGTDIYEQYF,TGTGCCAGCAGCCTAGGGACAGATATTTACGAGCAGTACTTC
TRBV19,-,TRBJ1-5,-,CASNQRERNQPQHF,TGTGCCAGTAATCAGCGGGAAAGAAATCAGCCCCAGCATTTT
TRBV7-9,-,TRBJ2-7,-,CASSDTRLYEQYF,TGTGCCAGCAGCGATACTAGACTCTACGAGCAGTACTTC
TRBV11-3,-,TRBJ2-7,-,CASSVRVFYEQYF,TGTGCCAGCAGCGTCAGGGTTTTCTACGAGCAGTACTTC
TRBV14,TRBD1,TRBJ2-4,-,CASSRDRASNIQYF,TGTGCCAGCAGCCGGGACAGGGCGAGTAACATTCAGTACTTC
TRBV14,-,TRBJ2-7,-,CASSQWRGEEQYF,TGTGCCAGCAGCCAATGGAGGGGAGAAGAGCAGTACTTC
TRBV18,TRBD2,TRBJ2-1,-,CASSPLLAGPYNEQFF,TGTGCCAGCTCACCCCTACTAGCGGGGCCTTACAATGAGCAGTTCTTC
TRBV18,-,TRBJ2-7,-,CASSPPSLYEQYF,TGTGCCAGCTCACCACCCTCCCTCTACGAGCAGTACTTC
TRBV30,TRBD1,TRBJ2-3,once,CAWSVLGTGPDTQYF,TGTGCCTGGAGTGTACTTGGGACAGGGCCAGATACGCAGTATTTT
TRBV7-2,-,TRBJ2-1,-,CASSTRFSVSEQFF,TGTGCCAGCAGCACACGATTCTCCGTTAGTGAGCAGTTCTTC
TRBV7-9,-,TRBJ2-7,once,CASSATSYEQYF,TGTGCCAGCAGCGCGACCTCCTACGAGCAGTACTTC
TRBV10-3,-,TRBJ2-3,-,CAITAGIGTDTQYF,TGTGCCATCACGGCGGGGATCGGCACAGATACGCAGTATTTT
TRBV9,-,TRBJ2-5,-,CASSVGDGETQYF,TGTGCCAGCAGCGTAGGGGATGGGGAGACCCAGTACTTC
TRBV28,-,TRBJ2-1,-,CASSFADPFKFSLTDEQFF,TGTGCCAGCAGTTTTGCTGACCCTTTCAAATTCTCCTTAACCGATGAGCAGTTCTTC
TRBV9,-,TRBJ2-5,-,CASSARVRGGETQYF,TGTGCCAGCAGCGCAAGAGTTCGAGGGGGGGAGACCCAGTACTTC
TRBV28,-,TRBJ1-2,-,CASSLLPPAGYTF,TGTGCCAGCAGTTTACTGCCCCCGGCGGGCTACACCTTC
TRBV28,-,TRBJ1-4,-,CASSLKAVEKLFF,TGTGCCAGCAGTTTGAAGGCAGTTGAAAAACTGTTTTTT
TRBV29-1,-,TRBJ2-3,-,CSAGEVDTQYF,TGCAGCGCGGGAGAGGTAGATACGCAGTATTTT
TRBV9,-,TRBJ1-3,-,CASSVEGQGNTIYF,TGTGCCAGCAGCGTTGAAGGACAAGGAAACACCATATATTTT
TRBV6-1,-,TRBJ2-7,-,CASRASLAQNYEQYF,TGTGCCAGCAGGGCGTCCCTAGCGCAAAACTACGAGCAGTACTTC
TRBV7-2,-,TRBJ2-7,-,CASSLEVGPQYF,TGTGCCAGCAGCTTAGAAGTGGGACCGCAGTACTTC
TRBV7-9,-,TRBJ1-4,-,CASSLGQGGGEYEKLFF,TGTGCCAGCAGCTTAGGTCAAGGGGGGGGAGAGTACGAAAAACTGTTTTTT
TRBV5-1,TRBD1,TRBJ1-6,-,CASSLGTGDGSPLHF,TGCGCCAGCAGCTTGGGGACAGGGGACGGGTCACCCCTCCACTTT
TRBV28,TRBD2,TRBJ2-7,-,CASGEREASYEQYF,TGTGCCAGCGGGGAGCGGGAGGCGTCCTACGAGCAGTACTTC
TRBV7-3,-,TRBJ2-3,-,CASAKLAGRTDTQYF,TGTGCCAGCGCTAAACTGGCAGGGAGAACAGATACGCAGTATTTT
TRBV19,-,TRBJ2-2,-,CASSSRSRDGELFF,TGTGCCAGTAGTTCGAGATCTAGGGACGGGGAGCTGTTTTTT
TRBV5-1,-,TRBJ1-1,-,CASNWMGGNTEAFF,TGCGCCAGCAACTGGATGGGTGGGAACACTGAAGCTTTCTTT
TRBV6-5,-,TRBJ1-1,-,CASSPPSLEAFF,TGTGCCAGCAGCCCTCCGTCATTGGAAGCTTTCTTT
TRBV5-4,TRBD1,TRBJ1-3,-,CASSRTGTGGNTIYF,TGTGCCAGCAGCCGAACAGGGACAGGCGGAAACACCATATATTTT
TRBV7-8,-,TRBJ1-2,-,CASSLWNSEGGYTF,TGTGCCAGCAGCCTTTGGAACTCGGAGGGTGGCTACACCTTC
TRBV6-5,TRBD1,TRBJ2-2,-,CASSYSGQGPRELFF,TGTGCCAGCAGTTACTCGGGACAGGGTCCCCGGGAGCTGTTTTTT
TRBV7-2,-,TRBJ2-1,-,CASSLARTPGEFF,TGTGCCAGCAGCTTAGCGAGAACTCCGGGGGAGTTCTTC
TRBV25-1,TRBD2,TRBJ2-3,once,CASSAPGLAGPGDTQYF,TGTGCCAGCAGTGCCCCCGGACTAGCGGGACCGGGGGATACGCAGTATTTT
TRBV15,TRBD2,TRBJ2-1,-,CATSSRQAGGYNEQFF,TGTGCCACCAGCAGTAGACAGGCGGGAGGGTACAATGAGCAGTTCTTC
TRBV29-1,-,TRBJ1-1,-,CSVGQGGAEAFF,TGCAGCGTTGGGCAGGGTGGCGCTGAAGCTTTCTTT
TRBV29-1,TRBD1,TRBJ1-1,-,CSVGTAGDTEAFF,TGCAGCGTCGGGACAGCCGGTGACACTGAAGCTTTCTTT
TRBV5-6,-,TRBJ1-5,-,CASSLLSQPAQPQHF,TGTGCCAGCAGCTTGCTGTCTCAGCCCGCTCAGCCCCAGCATTTT
TRBV1,-,TRBJ1-1,few,CTSSPRGDTEAFF,TGCACCAGTTCCCCGAGGGGAGACACTGAAGCTTTCTTT
TRBV29-1,-,TRBJ1-2,-,CSVERTLQYGYTF,TGCAGCGTTGAAAGAACTCTGCAGTATGGCTACACCTTC
TRBV30,TRBD2,TRBJ2-7,-,CAWSGFGDYNYEQYF,TGTGCCTGGAGTGGATTCGGGGACTACAACTACGAGCAGTACTTC
TRBV12-5,-,TRBJ2-7,-,CASGEGWNGYEQYF,TGTGCTAGTGGGGAGGGATGGAACGGTTACGAGCAGTACTTC
TRBV4-2,-,TRBJ2-3,-,CASSQESGRGMADTQYF,TGTGCCAGCAGCCAAGAAAGTGGCAGGGGAATGGCAGATACGCAGTATTTT